The T cell receptor (beta chain) described here comes from a study of post-analysis software for immune sequencing data. Study results and caveats: For normalized Chao1 diversity, multiple sclerosis patients scored significantly lower than controls did.

The CDR3 covers 15 residues. In germline, CDR1 is SGHTA, CDR2 FQGNSA. Trimming took 2 bases from V and 7 from J; bases not matched to a gene: 7. Worth noting for this clonotype: What it recognizes is unknown.

Prepared libraries of TCR beta cDNA carried unique molecular identifiers. TCRdb re-analysed the PCR reads in MiXCR, keeping a single row per CDR3 protein. The table includes 160,000 or so distinct CDR3 sequences, roughly 34% detected once. The sequence derives from a girl between 10 and 17 years old with multiple sclerosis. The sequences come from blood, collected after autologous hematopoietic stem cell transplantation. This chain connects TRBV7-2 to TRBJ1-4; the match to TRBD1 covers 7 bases. The CDR3 bases are TGTGCCAGCAGCTTAATGGGGACAGCGGCTGAAAAACTGTTTTTT. Translation gives CASSLMGTAAEKLFF. Complete variable domain (other parts from reference TRBV7-2 and TRBJ1-4): GAGVSQSPSNKVTEKGKDVELRCDPISGHTALYWYRQSLGQGLEFLIYFQGNSAPDKSGLPSDRFSAERTGGSVSTLTIQRTQQEDSAVYLCASSLMGTAAEKLFFGSGTQLSVL.